This T cell receptor beta chain was captured by sequencing in a study of response to subunit inactivated influenza vaccine. TCRdb re-analysed the RT-PCR reads in MiXCR, keeping a single row per CDR3 protein. Among 650,000 to 700,000 distinct CDR3 sequences listed, more than 15% were seen once. This clonotype has more than one count but fewer than ten. V lost 7 bases and J lost 6; bases outside the gene matches: 11. Germline V CDR1 and CDR2: SQVTM, ANQGSEA. The CDR3 consists of 15 residues. The source material was PBMCs from blood, sampled about 13 days after vaccination. The V call is TRBV29-1, the J call TRBJ2-1; 11 bases are shared with TRBD2. This clonotype was obtained from a man in his forties or fifties who received an inactivated influenza vaccine. CDR3 DNA: TGCAGCGCCGCCAGTGGGACTAGCGGCACCAATGAGCAGTTCTTC. It is translated as CSAASGTSGTNEQFF.